The 26 T cell receptor beta chains below come from one sample, sequenced in a study of blood T cell repertoires in COVID-19 (dated by TCRdb to 2018 to 2021). The library was prepared using the immunoSEQ multiplex PCR assay. TCRdb re-hosts the immuneACCESS table, in-frame sequences only. Its copies lack some clones; in the studies checked, an unresolved V gene accounts for under half of them, and the cause for the rest is not known. The sample contains roughly 200,000 clones, around 87% of them found a single time. Jointly, the top ten make up 0.62% of the sample. The material sequenced was peripheral blood. The receptors originated from a man aged 45-65 years with acute or convalescent COVID-19.

The chain employs TRBV18 and TRBJ2-3; the match to TRBD1 covers 8 bases. CDR1 is KGHSH and CDR2 is LQKENI in the germline V gene. V shed 4 bases, J shed 4 bases, and the junction held 13 bases outside the gene matches. The CDR3 sequence is 17 residues long. CDR3 DNA sequence: TGTGCCAGCTCACTCACGCTACAGGGGGATCGGCCAGATACGCAGTATTTT. As protein: CASSLTLQGDRPDTQYF.

The chain recombines TRBV19 with TRBJ1-1, with D hard to call. The germline V and J ends were trimmed by 3 bases and 10 bases, with 12 bases remaining between them. This CDR3 comprises 12 residues. Germline V CDR1 and CDR2: LNHDA, SQIVND (reference sequence). The CDR3 loop reads CASSMQEGRAFF. DNA for the CDR3: TGTGCCAGTAGTATGCAGGAGGGTCGAGCTTTCTTT. Full variable domain (remainder filled in from reference TRBV19 and TRBJ1-1): DGGITQSPKYLFRKEGQNVTLSCEQNLNHDAMYWYRQDPGQGLRLIYYSQIVNDFQKGDIAEGYSVSREKKESFPLTVTSAQKNPTAFYLCASSMQEGRAFFGQGTRLTVV.

DNA of the CDR3: TGTGCCAGCAGCTTAGACCGACAAAGCTATGGCTACACCTTC. It is translated as CASSLDRQSYGYTF. The chain links TRBV7-2 to TRBJ1-2; D not resolved. With 1 base removed from V and 4 bases from J, the gap between germline ends came to 10 bases. This CDR3 has 14 residues. The germline gives CDR1 SGHTA, CDR2 FQGNSA.

V and J are TRBV5-1 and TRBJ1-3; 9 bases match TRBD1. J gave up 4 bases and V 4 bases, and 3 bases lay outside the gene matches. The CDR3 covers 14 residues. Germline assignment: CDR1 SGHRS and CDR2 YFSETQ. The CDR3, as DNA: TGCGCCAGCAGCCGGGGACAGGGAGGAAACACCATATATTTT. Protein product: CASSRGQGGNTIYF.

Only a few counts were recorded for this clone. This chain connects TRBV2 to TRBJ1-5, with TRBD1 as a possible D gene (6 bases). This CDR3 is 14 amino acids long. The V and J ends lost 6 bases and 4 bases respectively, with 13 bases between them. Germline lookup yields CDR1 SNHLY and CDR2 FYNNEI. As DNA, the CDR3 is TGTGCCAGCAGCGCGGACAGCCTTAATCAGCCCCAGCATTTT. It codes for CASSADSLNQPQHF.

The chain links TRBV19 to TRBJ2-3; D call uncertain. Germline assignment: CDR1 LNHDA and CDR2 SQIVND (reference sequence). The CDR3 is made up of 14 amino acids. V was trimmed by 1 base and J by 3 bases, leaving 8 bases between them. The CDR3 sequence: CASSIGPGTDTQYF. The CDR3 DNA reads as TGTGCCAGTAGTATAGGTCCAGGTACAGATACGCAGTATTTT.

CDR3 sequence (DNA): TGCAGTGCTAGTTTACTCCAAGAGACCCAGTACTTC. It yields the protein CSASLLQETQYF. The V call is TRBV20-1, the J call TRBJ2-5; the D is unclear. The CDR3 runs 12 residues. Trimming pared 3 bases from V and 1 base from J, leaving 6 bases between. Germline loops: CDR1 DFQATT, CDR2 SNEGSKA (reference sequence).

The CDR3 region has the DNA TGTGCCAGCAGGGCAGGTAGAAACACCGGGGAGCTGTTTTTT. Translating gives CASRAGRNTGELFF. This chain uses TRBV2 with TRBJ2-2; D unclear. V lost 6 bases and J lost 2, with 10 bases in between. CDR3 length: 14 amino acids. Germline V gene data show CDR1 as SNHLY and CDR2 as FYNNEI. Full variable domain (outside the CDR3, taken from reference TRBV2 and TRBJ2-2): EPEVTQTPSHQVTQMGQEVILRCVPISNHLYFYWYRQILGQKVEFLVSFYNNEISEKSEIFDDQFSVERPDGSNFTLKIRSTKLEDSAMYFCASRAGRNTGELFFGEGSRLTVL.

This chain uses TRBV19 with TRBJ1-2; D gene ambiguous. The germline CDR1 and CDR2 sequences are LNHDA and SQIVND (reference sequence). There are 14 residues in the CDR3. Trimming cost V 3 bases and J 4 bases, with 12 bases left between them. Here the CDR3 reads CASSMNVWSYGYTF. The CDR3 DNA reads as TGTGCCAGTAGTATGAACGTTTGGAGCTATGGCTACACCTTC.

The rearrangement links TRBV3-1 (or the pseudogene TRBV3-2) to TRBJ2-1; tentatively, D is TRBD2 (5 bases). The CDR3 is 16 amino acids. Trimming removed 1 base from V and 6 bases from J, with 16 bases in between. In germline, CDR1 is LGHDT, CDR2 YNNKEL (reference sequence). This CDR3 reads CASSQVISVGVNEQFF. The DNA of the CDR3 is TGTGCCAGCAGCCAAGTCATTTCTGTGGGAGTCAATGAGCAGTTCTTC.

This clone was seen just once. The chain has TRBV20-1 and TRBJ1-6, with a weak D call TRBD1 (6 bases). Germline-derived CDR1 and CDR2 are DFQATT and SNEGSKA (reference sequence). V was pared by 3 bases and J by 4 bases, with 10 bases between. The CDR3 spans 14 residues. CDR3 coding DNA: TGCAGTGCTAGTCCCCAGGGGTATAATTCACCCCTCCACTTT. It specifies CSASPQGYNSPLHF.

The gene calls are TRBV28 and TRBJ1-4; tentative D call: TRBD1 (5 bases). Looked up from germline, CDR1 is MDHEN and CDR2 is SYDVKM. CDR3 length: 15 amino acids. Trimming left V 6 bases short and J 7 bases short, with 18 bases between. CDR3 bases: TGTGCCAGCAGACGGACACTTTTATACCGTGAAAAACTGTTTTTT. As protein: CASRRTLLYREKLFF.

V and J are TRBV6-5 and TRBJ2-2; 13 nucleotides agree with TRBD2. With V trimmed by 1 base and J by 4 bases, 0 bases remained unmatched. The CDR3 is 16 residues long. Germline V gene data show CDR1 as MNHEY and CDR2 as SVGAGI. This chain's CDR3 is CASSYWTSGGTGELFF. In DNA form, the CDR3 reads TGTGCCAGCAGTTACTGGACTAGCGGGGGCACCGGGGAGCTGTTTTTT.

The rearrangement links TRBV30 to TRBJ1-6; D is perhaps TRBD1 (6 bases). Trimming pared 4 bases from V and 7 bases from J, leaving 14 bases between. CDR3 size: 14 residues. CDR1 and CDR2 from the germline V gene are GTSNPN and SVGIG (reference sequence). The CDR3 sequence is CAWTAGTQNSPLHF. The CDR3 DNA is TGTGCCTGGACCGCCGGGACACAGAATTCACCCCTCCACTTT.

V and J are TRBV5-6 and TRBJ2-1, with 14 bases aligning to TRBD2. The CDR3 spans 18 residues. The germline V gene encodes CDR1 SGHDT and CDR2 YYEEEE. V shed 2 bases, J shed 1 base, and the junction held 5 bases outside the gene matches. CDR3 residues: CASSLGLAGGLSYNEQFF. Written as DNA, the CDR3 is TGTGCCAGCAGCTTAGGACTAGCGGGGGGTTTGTCCTACAATGAGCAGTTCTTC.

J is TRBJ1-2 and V is TRBV7-9; TRBD1 matches at 8 bases. The trim removed 3 bases at V and 7 bases at J, leaving 4 bases unmatched. The CDR3 sequence is 13 residues long. Germline loops: CDR1 SEHNR, CDR2 FQNEAQ (reference sequence). Here the CDR3 reads CASSLDREGGYTF. The CDR3 DNA reads TGTGCCAGCAGCTTGGACAGGGAAGGTGGCTACACCTTC.

J is TRBJ1-1 and V is TRBV6-5, with 8 bases identical to TRBD1. CDR1 and CDR2 (germline): MNHEY, SVGAGI. There are 14 residues in the CDR3. The junction had 4 bases not matched to a gene; V was cut back by 2 bases and J by 5 bases. CDR3 sequence reads: CASSYRTGRTEAFF. CDR3 sequence (DNA): TGTGCCAGCAGTTACAGGACAGGGCGAACTGAAGCTTTCTTT.

The rearrangement links TRBV18 to TRBJ1-2; TRBD1 aligns across 7 bases. The trim removed 1 base at V and 4 bases at J, leaving 9 bases unmatched. CDR1 and CDR2 (germline): KGHSH, LQKENI. CDR3 length: 16 amino acids. CDR3 DNA: TGTGCCAGCTCACCACGGGACAGCTCTCTCCTCTATGGCTACACCTTC. Translated: CASSPRDSSLLYGYTF.

The V call is TRBV6-2 or TRBV6-3, the J call TRBJ2-1; the match to TRBD2 covers 9 bases. This CDR3 has 15 amino acids. The trim removed 4 bases at V and 14 bases at J, leaving 15 bases unmatched. The V gene's germline CDR1 is MNHEY and CDR2 SVGEGT. CDR3 sequence (DNA): TGTGCCAGCAGTTCCCGGGGTAGCGGGAGTAAGCTTAAGTTCTTC. It translates to CASSSRGSGSKLKFF.

The chain has TRBV6-5 and TRBJ2-1; 12 bases line up with TRBD2. The V and J ends lost 7 bases and 5 bases, in that order; junction bases with no gene match: 3. The CDR3 is 14 residues long. Germline CDR1 reads MNHEY; CDR2 reads SVGAGI. CDR3 DNA sequence: TGTGCCAGCATCCGACTAGCGGGAGACAATGAGCAGTTCTTC. It translates to CASIRLAGDNEQFF.

The chain carries TRBV28 and TRBJ1-6; the D gene is possibly TRBD1 (5 bases). CDR3 size: 15 residues. CDR1 is MDHEN and CDR2 is SYDVKM in the germline V gene. V gave up 1 base and J gave up 4 bases, with 8 bases separating them. CDR3 in DNA: TGTGCCAGCAGTTTATTAGGGGATTATAATTCACCCCTCCACTTT. Protein: CASSLLGDYNSPLHF.

The chain links TRBV19 to TRBJ1-2; D is undetermined. Trimming pared 3 bases from V and 12 bases from J, leaving 14 bases between. The CDR3 runs to 12 residues. Germline V gives CDR1 LNHDA, CDR2 SQIVND (reference sequence). CDR3 nucleotide sequence: TGTGCCAGTAGTATCCTATCCCCGCGGGACACCTTC. As protein: CASSILSPRDTF.

On this clone itself: Other DNA sequences in the sample encode the same CDR3. The V call is TRBV19, the J call TRBJ2-5; 7 bases map to TRBD2. After removal of 5 bases from V and 2 bases from J, the junction contained 2 bases not matched to a gene. Germline V gene sequence: CDR1 LNHDA, CDR2 SQIVND (reference sequence). The CDR3 is 13 residues long. In DNA, the CDR3 is TGTGCCAGTAGTCCGGGACTACAAGAGACCCAGTACTTC. It translates to CASSPGLQETQYF. Supplemented by reference TRBV19 and TRBJ2-5, the full variable domain reads DGGITQSPKYLFRKEGQNVTLSCEQNLNHDAMYWYRQDPGQGLRLIYYSQIVNDFQKGDIAEGYSVSREKKESFPLTVTSAQKNPTAFYLCASSPGLQETQYFGPGTRLLVL.

V usage is TRBV18 and J usage is TRBJ1-3; D may be TRBD1 (6 bases). The CDR3 loop spans 16 amino acids. With 3 bases removed from V and 4 bases from J, the gap between germline ends came to 16 bases. CDR1 KGHSH and CDR2 LQKENI come from the germline V gene. CDR3 protein: CASSPNRDPGGNTIYF. The CDR3 DNA reads TGTGCCAGCTCACCGAACAGGGACCCTGGCGGAAACACCATATATTTT.

V usage is TRBV3-1 (or the pseudogene TRBV3-2) and J usage is TRBJ1-1; the D gene is possibly TRBD1 (5 bases). The V end was cut by 1 base, the J end by 4 bases, with 13 bases between. The CDR3 extends over 15 amino acids. Germline values: CDR1 LGHDT, CDR2 YNNKEL (reference sequence). The CDR3 loop is CASSQVWGRCTEAFF. For the CDR3, the DNA is TGTGCCAGCAGCCAAGTATGGGGGAGGTGCACTGAAGCTTTCTTT.

The rearrangement links TRBV5-5 to TRBJ1-6; D is uncertain. Germline CDR1 SGHKS, CDR2 YYEKEE (reference sequence). This CDR3 contains 15 residues. Between the trimmed V and J ends, which lost 0 bases and 5 bases, there was a span of 9 bases. CDR3: CASSLAVGDNSPLHF. In DNA, the CDR3 is TGTGCCAGCAGCTTGGCGGTGGGAGATAATTCACCCCTCCACTTT.